A selection of T cell receptor beta chains follows, all from one sample in a study of blood T cell repertoires in COVID-19. TCRdb's copy holds only in-frame clones and misses some; the assay was immunoSEQ multiplex PCR. The sample holds 440,000 or so clones, roughly 90% seen once. Sequenced sample: peripheral blood. Receptors originate from a woman aged 40 to 49 with COVID-19, enrolled during active disease. Each CDR3 is given with its conserved first and last residue. A D gene is named only where the DNA matches it firmly. Clone size is given for some rows only: seen once, a few or many times, or a class if the clone is expanded.

- TRBJ2-1 - TRBV5-4 TGTGCCAGCAGCGAACCGACTAGTTTTGTCTACAATGAGCAGTTCTTC CASSEPTSFVYNEQFF
- TRBJ1-4 - TRBV20-1 TGCAGTGCTAGTAGCGGGGGAGGGAATGAAAAACTGTTTTTT CSASSGGGNEKLFF
once TRBJ1-1 - TRBV19 TGTGCCAGTAGTACTAGACGGCCCCCAGCTTTCTTT CASSTRRPPAFF
few TRBJ1-3 TRBD1 TRBV7-2 TGTGCCAGCAGCCCCCAGACAGGGACTGGAAACACCATATATTTT CASSPQTGTGNTIYF
- TRBJ1-1 - TRBV5-1 TGCGCCAGCAGCTCGTCGCTCCAGGTGTTCACTGAAGCTTTCTTT CASSSSLQVFTEAFF
- TRBJ2-7 TRBD1 TRBV28 TGTGCCAGCAGTGGGGACAGGGGGCGATCCTACTCCTACGAGCAGTACTTC CASSGDRGRSYSYEQYF
- TRBJ1-4 - TRBV11-2 TGTGCCAGCAGCTTAGAAGGGTCAGGAGGTGAAAAACTGTTTTTT CASSLEGSGGEKLFF
- TRBJ1-5 TRBD1 TRBV19 TGTGCCAGTAGTCCCAGTTCAGGGGGCGGGAGTCAGCCCCAGCATTTT CASSPSSGGGSQPQHF
- TRBJ2-2 - TRBV24-1 TGTGCCACCAGTGATTCCCAAGGGAGAATGAACACCGGGGAGCTGTTTTTT CATSDSQGRMNTGELFF
- TRBJ1-2 - TRBV5-3 TGTGCCAGAAGCTTGGCTGAACAGGGAAACTATGGCTACACCTTC CARSLAEQGNYGYTF
- TRBJ2-3 - TRBV27 TGTGCCAGCAGTTTCGCCATGGACACAAGCACAGATACGCAGTATTTT CASSFAMDTSTDTQYF
- TRBJ2-5 TRBD1 TRBV6-2/TRBV6-3 TGTGCCAGCAGCCGCGACAGGGGCCAGTACTTC CASSRDRGQYF
once TRBJ1-2 TRBD1 TRBV5-1 TGCGCCAGCAGCTACCTGGCGTCAGGGGGCGACTATGGCTACACCTTC CASSYLASGGDYGYTF
- TRBJ1-2 TRBD1 TRBV27 TGTGCCAGCAGTTTGACCCCTCCGGGACAGAACTATGGCTACACCTTC CASSLTPPGQNYGYTF
- TRBJ2-2 - TRBV28 TGTGCCAGCAGTTACCCCTCTCTGGCGGCGAACACCGGGGAGCTGTTTTTT CASSYPSLAANTGELFF
- TRBJ2-6 - TRBV6-1 TGTGCCAGCAGTGAACGAGGGCCCGGGGCCAACGTCCTGACTTTC CASSERGPGANVLTF
once TRBJ2-1 - TRBV25-1 TGTGCCAGCACCCCCGGCAATGAGCAGTTCTTC CASTPGNEQFF
- TRBJ2-1 - TRBV4-3 TGCGCCAGCAGCCAGGACCTCGGGGAGGAGAAGTTCTTC CASSQDLGEEKFF
- TRBJ1-5 - TRBV29-1 TGCAGCGTTGGCGGGCCCAGCAATCAGCCCCAGCATTTT CSVGGPSNQPQHF
- TRBJ2-4 TRBD2 TRBV5-1 TGCGCCAGCAGCTTGGATCCTAGCGGGGGCATTCAGTACTTC CASSLDPSGGIQYF
- TRBJ2-3 TRBD1 TRBV5-5 TGTGCCAGCAGCTTGGGACAGGGGGGAAGCACAGATACGCAGTATTTT CASSLGQGGSTDTQYF
- TRBJ2-1 TRBD1 TRBV27 TGTGCCAGCAGTAACCGACAGGGGGGGAATGAGCAGTTCTTC CASSNRQGGNEQFF
- TRBJ2-1 - TRBV20-1 TGCAGTGCTAGTCCAAAACAGGTTCCCGGGTTCTTC CSASPKQVPGFF
- TRBJ2-2 - TRBV9 TGTGCCAGCAGCGTACTCGGGACAAACACCGGGGAGCTGTTTTTT CASSVLGTNTGELFF
- TRBJ1-1 TRBD1 TRBV7-9 TGTGCCAGCAGCGGGGCCGCTCTGGGGCAGGGGGGCACTGAAGCTTTCTTT CASSGAALGQGGTEAFF
- TRBJ2-3 - TRBV7-7 TGTGCTAGCAGCCGGAGGGGGCCATCGAGCACAGATACGCAGTATTTT CASSRRGPSSTDTQYF
- TRBJ1-2 TRBD1 TRBV27 TGTGCCAGCAGTTACACAGGGGGAAATGGCTACACCTTC CASSYTGGNGYTF
- TRBJ2-7 - TRBV9 TGTGCCAGCAGCCCCTCCCCCTATGCCGAGCAGTACTTC CASSPSPYAEQYF
- TRBJ1-2 TRBD1 TRBV15 TGTGCCACCAGCTTTGGACAGGCTAACTATGGCTACACCTTC CATSFGQANYGYTF
- TRBJ1-1 TRBD1 TRBV4-3 TGCGCCAGCAGCCAAGATGGGACAGGGGGCACTGAAGCTTTCTTT CASSQDGTGGTEAFF
once TRBJ2-5 - TRBV30 TGTGCCTGTTTGGAGACTAACGCGATTTCGTACTTC CACLETNAISYF
- TRBJ1-5 - TRBV7-3 TGTGCCAGCAGCTTTCGACTACTAGGGAATCAGCCCCAGCATTTT CASSFRLLGNQPQHF
- TRBJ2-1 - TRBV6-5 TGTGCCAGCAGTCCCCAGCGGGTTTCCTACAATGAGCAGTTCTTC CASSPQRVSYNEQFF
- TRBJ2-3 TRBD2 TRBV6-2/TRBV6-3 TGTGCCAGCAGTTCAATAGGGACTAGCGGGGGCACAGATACGCAGTATTTT CASSSIGTSGGTDTQYF
- TRBJ1-1 - TRBV19 TGTGCCAGCCGGCCCGGTGGGAGATGGGGTACTGAAGCTTTCTTT CASRPGGRWGTEAFF
- TRBJ1-1 - TRBV19 TGTGCCAGTAGTAGGAGACCGAAAGGGGACACTGAAGCTTTCTTT CASSRRPKGDTEAFF
- TRBJ2-1 - TRBV29-1 TGCAGCGGGAGTAGCGCCTCCTACAATGAGCAGTTCTTC CSGSSASYNEQFF
once TRBJ2-3 TRBD2 TRBV7-8 TGTGCCAGCAGCTTAGAGCGGGGGGCCGCGTCAGATACGCAGTATTTT CASSLERGAASDTQYF
once TRBJ1-5 - TRBV7-2 TGTGCCAGCAGCTTACTGGGGGCTCAGCCCCAGCATTTT CASSLLGAQPQHF
- TRBJ2-1 - TRBV4-1 TGCGCCAGCAGCCAAGTGGCGGGCGGACTCTACAATGAGCAGTTCTTC CASSQVAGGLYNEQFF
- TRBJ2-2 - TRBV27 TGTGCCAGCAACCTGGCGGGGAGCACCGGGGAGCTGTTTTTT CASNLAGSTGELFF
- TRBJ1-1 TRBD1 TRBV18 TGTGCCAGCACAGGACAGGGGCCCGTAGGGAACACTGAAGCTTTCTTT CASTGQGPVGNTEAFF
once TRBJ1-2 - TRBV20-1 TGCAGCGCAGGGGATTCTCCTGGCTACACCTTC CSAGDSPGYTF
- TRBJ2-5 - TRBV28 TGTGCCAGCAGTTACACAGGTCAAGAGACCCAGTACTTC CASSYTGQETQYF
- TRBJ2-3 TRBD1 TRBV29-1 TGCAGCGTTGAAGATTTCGAGGGGGCCGGGGATACGCAGTATTTT CSVEDFEGAGDTQYF
few TRBJ1-1 TRBD1 TRBV5-6 TGTGCCAGCAGCTTTCAGGACAGGGTTACTGAAGCTTTCTTT CASSFQDRVTEAFF
- TRBJ1-4 TRBD1 TRBV27 TGTGCCAGCGGGGACAGGGGCCTTAATGAAAAACTGTTTTTT CASGDRGLNEKLFF
- TRBJ2-5 TRBD1 TRBV19 TGTGCCAGCCGGTGGGCAGGGGGCTTAGTGGAGACCCAGTACTTC CASRWAGGLVETQYF
- TRBJ1-1 - TRBV5-6 TGTGCCAGCAGCTTGGGGCTCATAACTGAAGCTTTCTTT CASSLGLITEAFF
- TRBJ1-4 - TRBV4-1 TGCGCCAGCAGTTTCACCCGGGTGCCGGTTGCAACTAATGAAAAACTGTTTTTT CASSFTRVPVATNEKLFF
- TRBJ1-5 TRBD1 TRBV19 TGTGCCATCTCACAGGGGTTAGGACAGCCCCAGCATTTT CAISQGLGQPQHF
once TRBJ1-5 TRBD1 TRBV28 TGTGCCAGCACTAAGGACAGGGGAGGGGGTCAGCCCCAGCATTTT CASTKDRGGGQPQHF
- TRBJ1-1 - TRBV7-2 TGTGCCAGCAGCTTAGATCGGTCCTCGGGTGAAGCTTTCTTT CASSLDRSSGEAFF
- TRBJ1-2 - TRBV7-9 TGTGCCAGCAGCTTTACACAGGGCTCCCATGGCTACACCTTC CASSFTQGSHGYTF
once TRBJ2-2 - TRBV9 TGTGCCAGCAGCTCCCGGTCCGGGGTGGCCGGGGAGCTGTTTTTT CASSSRSGVAGELFF